What follows are 12 T cell receptor beta chains derived from one specimen sequenced in a study of blood T cell repertoires in COVID-19. Repertoires were generated with immunoSEQ multiplex PCR, while TCRdb's copy carries only in-frame clones and drops some. This sample yields 250,000 to 350,000 clones, of which approximately 89% are seen a single time; around 7.8% belongs to the top ten. Material for sequencing was peripheral blood. Every receptor here comes from a woman in her fifties or sixties who had recovered from COVID-19.

The chain couples TRBV28 to TRBJ1-1, with 7 bases lining up with TRBD1. CDR1 and CDR2 from the germline V gene are MDHEN and SYDVKM. J was trimmed by 11 bases and V by 6 bases; bases with no gene match: 6. This CDR3 comprises 11 residues. CDR3 in DNA: TGTGCCAGCAGCCTGGGACAGACCGCTTTCTTT. The encoded protein is CASSLGQTAFF. Filled out from reference TRBV28 and TRBJ1-1, the complete variable domain reads DVKVTQSSRYLVKRTGEKVFLECVQDMDHENMFWYRQDPGLGLRLIYFSYDVKMKEKGDIPEGYSVSREKKERFSLILESASTNQTSMYLCASSLGQTAFFGQGTRLTVV.

The chain is built from TRBV7-9 and TRBJ2-7; D is ambiguous. The CDR3 loop spans 11 amino acids. V was pared by 5 bases and J by 3 bases, with 5 bases between. Germline CDR1 reads SEHNR; CDR2 reads FQNEAQ (reference sequence). The DNA for the CDR3 is TGTGCCAGCAGCCGTAACTACGAGCAGTACTTC. It is translated as CASSRNYEQYF.

The V gene is TRBV11-2, the J gene TRBJ2-1, with 13 bases identical to TRBD2. The germline V gene encodes CDR1 SGHAT and CDR2 FQNNGV. The junction had 5 bases not matched to a gene; V was cut back by 5 bases and J by 7 bases. This CDR3 spans 15 amino acids. CDR3 loop: CASSVGTSGNNEQFF. In nucleotides, the CDR3 is TGTGCCAGCAGCGTGGGGACTAGCGGGAATAATGAGCAGTTCTTC. Combining the CDR3 with reference TRBV11-2 and TRBJ2-1 gives the whole variable domain EAGVAQSPRYKIIEKRQSVAFWCNPISGHATLYWYQQILGQGPKLLIQFQNNGVVDDSQLPKDRFSAERLKGVDSTLKIQPAKLEDSAVYLCASSVGTSGNNEQFFGPGTRLTVL.

This chain joins TRBV19 and TRBJ1-5; D gene uncertain. The CDR3 runs 14 residues. Germline V lookup: CDR1 LNHDA, CDR2 SQIVND (reference sequence). V lost 5 bases and J lost 3, with 11 bases in between. The CDR3 DNA follows: TGTGCCAGTAGTTGGACGGGATTCAATCAGCCCCAGCATTTT. This gives the protein CASSWTGFNQPQHF.

This clone was counted once. The chain is built from TRBV15 and TRBJ1-3, with D maybe TRBD1 (6 bases). V was clipped by 0 bases and J by 0 bases, with 12 bases between them. The V gene's germline CDR1 is LNHNV and CDR2 YYDKDF (reference sequence). This CDR3 comprises 17 residues. The CDR3 sequence is CATSRDPGALSGNTIYF. CDR3 DNA: TGTGCCACCAGCAGAGATCCAGGGGCCCTCTCTGGAAACACCATATATTTT.

The rearrangement links TRBV5-4 to TRBJ2-5, with 7 bases aligning to TRBD2. V lost 4 bases, J lost 2 bases, and 8 bases stayed unmatched. The CDR3 loop spans 15 amino acids. Germline CDR1 SGHNT, CDR2 YYREEE (reference sequence). As DNA, the CDR3 is TGTGCCAGCAGCCGGACGGCTAGCGGACAAGAGACCCAGTACTTC. Its translation: CASSRTASGQETQYF.

This clone was observed a handful of times. V usage is TRBV6-2 or TRBV6-3 and J usage is TRBJ2-2; 9 nucleotides agree with TRBD1. Germline values: CDR1 MNHEY, CDR2 SVGEGT. The CDR3 extends over 16 amino acids. V shed 1 base and J 1 base; nucleotides not matched to a gene: 1. CDR3 in amino acids: CASSYLGQGNTGELFF. In DNA form, the CDR3 reads TGTGCCAGCAGTTACTTGGGACAGGGGAACACCGGGGAGCTGTTTTTT.

This sequence joins TRBV4-3 and TRBJ2-7, with D maybe TRBD1 (6 bases). The germline CDR1 and CDR2 sequences are LGHNA and YSLEER. The CDR3 consists of 16 residues. V dropped 2 bases and J dropped 3 bases, with 17 bases sitting between them. In nucleotides, the CDR3 is TGCGCCAGCAGCCAAAAGGTTGGGGACACAAGCTACGAGCAGTACTTC. This sequence encodes CASSQKVGDTSYEQYF.

V and J are TRBV24-1 and TRBJ2-4, with 9 nucleotides matching TRBD1. With 2 bases clipped from V and 6 bases from J, the junction kept 7 bases outside the gene matches. The CDR3 spans 16 residues. Per the germline V gene, CDR1 is KGHDR and CDR2 is SFDVKD. CDR3 in DNA: TGTGCCACCAGTGATTCTCCGGGACAGGGACGAAACATTCAGTACTTC. The encoded protein is CATSDSPGQGRNIQYF.

The chain couples TRBV29-1 to TRBJ2-4, with 7 positions matching TRBD1. V gave up 6 bases and J gave up 0 bases; unmatched junction bases: 5. Germline lookup yields CDR1 SQVTM and CDR2 ANQGSEA. The CDR3 has 14 amino acids. The CDR3 DNA follows: TGCAGCGTGCAGGGGGTTTTAGCCAAAAACATTCAGTACTTC. This encodes CSVQGVLAKNIQYF.

J is TRBJ1-5 and V is TRBV16, with a possible D match to TRBD1 (6 bases). Germline V gene sequence: CDR1 KGHSY, CDR2 FQNENV. There are 15 residues in the CDR3. The germline V and J ends were trimmed by 3 bases and 0 bases, with 9 bases remaining between them. CDR3 in DNA: TGTGCCAGCAGCCAGGACAGTGTTAGCAATCAGCCCCAGCATTTT. Protein product: CASSQDSVSNQPQHF.

The chain employs TRBV3-1 (or the pseudogene TRBV3-2) and TRBJ2-7; a weak D match, TRBD1 (5 bases). Trimming left V 0 bases short and J 2 bases short, with 29 bases between. In germline, CDR1 is LGHDT, CDR2 YNNKEL (reference sequence). CDR3 size: 21 residues. The CDR3 bases are TGTGCCAGCAGCCAAGAAATTGGGCGTGTAGGGGATCTCCACCTGACCTACGAGCAGTACTTC. This codes for CASSQEIGRVGDLHLTYEQYF.